The 21 T cell receptor beta chains given below trace back to one sample, sequenced in a study of blood T cell repertoires in COVID-19. Using immunoSEQ multiplex PCR, the repertoire was profiled, and TCRdb retains in-frame clones only, with some absent. The repertoire holds 200,000 to 300,000 clones, with 81% as singletons. The sequenced sample was peripheral blood. The receptors come from a woman older than 75 with COVID-19, enrolled during active disease.

The chain couples TRBV7-3 to TRBJ1-2; TRBD1 agrees at 9 bases. Trimming cost V 5 bases and J 0 bases; bases outside gene matches: 7. Germline V gives CDR1 SGHTA, CDR2 FQGTGA. The CDR3 runs 16 residues. The CDR3 DNA reads TGTGCCAGCAGCGACGGGACAGGGCTTTCTAACTATGGCTACACCTTC. Its translation: CASSDGTGLSNYGYTF.

This chain links TRBV7-9 with TRBJ1-2; 8 positions match TRBD1. Unmatched junction bases numbered 5, after V lost 4 bases and J lost 7 bases. Germline V gives CDR1 SEHNR, CDR2 FQNEAQ (reference sequence). The CDR3 is 13 residues long. In nucleotides, the CDR3 is TGTGCCAGCAGCTCAGGGGGCAGTGGTGGCTACACCTTC. Translated, it gives CASSSGGSGGYTF.

This chain connects TRBV7-2 to TRBJ2-7; 10 nucleotides align to TRBD1. The CDR3 is 16 amino acids. J was trimmed by 2 bases and V by 1 base; bases with no gene match: 5. CDR1 is SGHTA, CDR2 FQGNSA, per germline. The CDR3 DNA reads as TGTGCCAGCAGCTTAGTTGGGACAGGGGAACCCTACGAGCAGTACTTC. Residues: CASSLVGTGEPYEQYF.

The chain combines TRBV18 with TRBJ1-1; perhaps TRBD1 as D (6 bases). Trimming removed 2 bases at V and 4 bases at J, with 14 bases between. This CDR3 is 15 amino acids long. CDR1 and CDR2 from the germline V gene are KGHSH and LQKENI. The CDR3 DNA reads TGTGCCAGCTCACCAAGAAACAGGGCTACCACTGAAGCTTTCTTT. It translates to CASSPRNRATTEAFF.

The chain couples TRBV5-1 to TRBJ2-3, with 11 positions matching TRBD2. The CDR3 spans 15 residues. V was pared by 4 bases and J by 5 bases, with 6 bases of the junction left unmatched. Germline V gene sequence: CDR1 SGHRS, CDR2 YFSETQ. The CDR3 is CASSLLAGAIDTQYF. The DNA for the CDR3 is TGCGCCAGCAGCCTACTAGCGGGAGCCATAGATACGCAGTATTTT.

The chain has TRBV7-2 and TRBJ2-7, with 14 bases matching TRBD2. The J segment lost 2 bases and the V segment lost 5 bases, leaving 8 bases of the junction unmatched. This CDR3 region has 17 residues. Germline assignment: CDR1 SGHTA and CDR2 FQGNSA. The CDR3 here is CASSPPGLAGAPYEQYF. The DNA for the CDR3 is TGTGCCAGCAGCCCTCCGGGACTAGCGGGAGCTCCCTACGAGCAGTACTTC.

This clone was seen more than once but under ten times. The rearrangement uses TRBV7-9 and TRBJ1-1; TRBD1 matches at 9 bases. The CDR3 extends over 14 amino acids. After removal of 2 bases from V and 7 bases from J, the junction contained 5 bases not matched to a gene. Germline-derived CDR1 and CDR2 are SEHNR and FQNEAQ (reference sequence). The CDR3 coding sequence is TGTGCCAGCAGCTTACCGGACAGGGGCGGTGAAGCTTTCTTT. It yields the protein CASSLPDRGGEAFF.

The CDR3 DNA reads TGCGCCAGCAGCTTGACGATCTTAGGGACAGGGGGCCCTATGTACCAAGAGACCCAGTACTTC. Translating it yields CASSLTILGTGGPMYQETQYF. The genes are TRBV5-1 and TRBJ2-5; the match to TRBD1 covers 12 bases. Germline V gene sequence: CDR1 SGHRS, CDR2 YFSETQ. J gave up 0 bases and V 1 base, and 16 bases lay outside the gene matches. The length of the CDR3 is 21 residues.

The table lists this clone with a count of one. V usage is TRBV7-8 and J usage is TRBJ2-7; TRBD2 matches at 9 bases. The CDR3 has 15 residues. V lost 1 base to trimming and J lost 0 bases; unmatched junction nucleotides: 1. Germline CDR1 reads SGHVS; CDR2 reads FQNEAQ. As DNA, the CDR3 is TGTGCCAGCAGCTTAGTTAGCGGGAGCTCCTACGAGCAGTACTTC. Encoded protein: CASSLVSGSSYEQYF.

This clone has only one observation. V and J are TRBV27 and TRBJ2-2; no reliable D call. V was trimmed by 8 bases and J by 6 bases, leaving 16 bases between them. The CDR3 loop spans 14 amino acids. Germline loops: CDR1 MNHEY, CDR2 SMNVEV (reference sequence). The CDR3 sequence: CASGPSTVAGELFF. The CDR3 DNA is TGTGCCAGCGGGCCAAGTACGGTGGCCGGGGAGCTGTTTTTT.

The chain carries TRBV5-1 and TRBJ2-3; 9 positions agree with TRBD2. Trimming removed 2 bases from V and 4 bases from J; junction bases left unmatched: 5. The germline CDR1 and CDR2 sequences are SGHRS and YFSETQ. This CDR3 is 15 amino acids long. The CDR3 DNA sequence: TGCGCCAGCAGCTTCGGGACTAGCCGGGCAGATACGCAGTATTTT. Its translation is CASSFGTSRADTQYF.

A note on this clone: The final CDR3 position lacks the conserved phenylalanine or tryptophan, pointing to a likely read error. This chain uses TRBV28 with TRBJ1-2; 10 nucleotides agree with TRBD1. This CDR3 has 15 amino acids. With 2 bases clipped from V and 5 bases from J, the junction kept 5 bases outside the gene matches. In germline, CDR1 is MDHEN, CDR2 SYDVKM. CDR3: CASSLIPGQGYGYTY. The DNA for the CDR3 is TGTGCCAGCAGTTTAATTCCGGGACAGGGGTATGGCTACACCTAC.

This clone was seen more than once but under ten times. The J gene is TRBJ2-1, the V gene TRBV5-8; 7 bases align to TRBD1. Germline loops: CDR1 SGHTS, CDR2 YDEGEE. V lost 8 bases and J lost 15; bases outside the gene matches: 20. The length of the CDR3 is 14 residues. This chain's CDR3 is CASPSSSKQGRPFF. The CDR3 nucleotides are TGTGCCAGTCCTTCATCCTCTAAACAGGGGCGTCCGTTCTTC.

This rearrangement joins TRBV9 to TRBJ2-1; TRBD1 is a possible D gene (5 bases). CDR3 size: 16 residues. Trimming removed 1 base at V and 0 bases at J, with 11 bases between. Germline-derived CDR1 and CDR2 are SGDLS and YYNGEE. The CDR3 DNA reads as TGTGCCAGCAGCGTAAAGGGGTATAGCTCCTACAATGAGCAGTTCTTC. Translating gives CASSVKGYSSYNEQFF.

The chain joins TRBV9 to TRBJ1-1; D gene uncertain. This CDR3 comprises 14 residues. Trimming removed 4 bases from V and 3 bases from J, with 13 bases in between. Germline V gives CDR1 SGDLS, CDR2 YYNGEE. The CDR3 sequence is CASSPAGSYTEAFF. CDR3 nucleotides: TGTGCCAGCAGCCCCGCGGGATCTTACACTGAAGCTTTCTTT.

The genes are TRBV5-1 and TRBJ2-1; TRBD1 is a possible D gene (5 bases). The CDR3 length is 12 residues. With 7 bases removed from V and 5 bases from J, the gap between germline ends came to 10 bases. Germline V gene lookup returns CDR1 SGHRS and CDR2 YFSETQ. Here the CDR3 reads CASRVQDNEQFF. CDR3 in DNA: TGCGCCAGCCGGGTACAGGACAATGAGCAGTTCTTC.

The chain links TRBV3-1 (or the pseudogene TRBV3-2) to TRBJ1-2, with a tentative D call TRBD1 (5 bases). In germline, CDR1 is LGHDT, CDR2 YNNKEL (reference sequence). The CDR3 covers 12 residues. Trimming left V 6 bases short and J 7 bases short, with 12 bases between. CDR3 amino acids: CASSLGHGGYTF. CDR3 DNA sequence: TGTGCCAGCAGTCTCGGACACGGTGGCTACACCTTC.

V gene TRBV6-1 combines with J gene TRBJ2-7; D is possibly TRBD2 (5 bases). Trimming pared 1 base from V and 5 bases from J, leaving 12 bases between. CDR3 size: 14 residues. Germline V CDR1 and CDR2: MNHNS, SASEGT. This chain's CDR3 is CASSEGRQTHEQYF. CDR3 nucleotides: TGTGCCAGCAGTGAAGGGAGGCAGACCCACGAGCAGTACTTC.

The chain couples TRBV6-8 to TRBJ1-5; 9 nucleotides align to TRBD1. The CDR3 consists of 13 residues. Unmatched junction bases numbered 4, after V lost 6 bases and J lost 7 bases. Per germline, CDR1 MNHGY and CDR2 SAAAGT. CDR3 coding DNA: TGTGCCAGCAGACAGGGGGCTAGACAGCCCCAGCATTTT. It encodes CASRQGARQPQHF.

This clone showed up just once. This rearrangement joins TRBV28 to TRBJ1-3; D gene uncertain. V was clipped by 5 bases and J by 3 bases, with 14 bases between them. From germline, CDR1 is MDHEN and CDR2 SYDVKM. The CDR3 is made up of 15 amino acids. DNA for the CDR3: TGTGCCAGCAGTCCACCCTCCGGGAATGGAAACACCATATATTTT. It codes for CASSPPSGNGNTIYF.

V is TRBV13 and J is TRBJ2-2; TRBD1 agrees at 10 bases. In germline, CDR1 is PRHDT, CDR2 FYEKMQ (reference sequence). Trimming cost V 5 bases and J 1 base; bases outside gene matches: 10. This CDR3 has 18 amino acids. CDR3 DNA sequence: TGTGCCAGCAGCCAAGGATACGGGACAGGGGTGAACACCGGGGAGCTGTTTTTT. Translating it yields CASSQGYGTGVNTGELFF.